The sequence of this TCR beta chain was determined in a study of shared T cell receptors in the human thymus. The protocol was immunoSEQ multiplex PCR, while the TCRdb copy is restricted to in-frame clones and leaves out a portion. The sample holds approximately 580,000 clones; more than 75% are singletons and the top ten take more than 0.01%. Germline V gene sequence: CDR1 LGHNA, CDR2 YNFKEQ. V lost 3 bases to trimming and J lost 2 bases, with 17 bases between them. The CDR3 runs to 17 residues. The data were also submitted as part of a second study, on human thymus T cells. That report adds: Corrective surgery for congenital heart defects was being performed on the healthy Finnish infants who served as donors. In corrective heart surgery, resections were taken, and these provided the thymus tissue.

The sequence was collected from a boy younger than two with a congenital heart defect. Sequencing used thymocytes. The chain couples TRBV4-2 to TRBJ2-4; tentative D call: TRBD1 (5 bases). The CDR3 coding sequence is TGTGCCAGCAGCCAGTGGGCAGGGTCAGAGACCAAAAACATTCAGTACTTC. It yields the protein CASSQWAGSETKNIQYF.